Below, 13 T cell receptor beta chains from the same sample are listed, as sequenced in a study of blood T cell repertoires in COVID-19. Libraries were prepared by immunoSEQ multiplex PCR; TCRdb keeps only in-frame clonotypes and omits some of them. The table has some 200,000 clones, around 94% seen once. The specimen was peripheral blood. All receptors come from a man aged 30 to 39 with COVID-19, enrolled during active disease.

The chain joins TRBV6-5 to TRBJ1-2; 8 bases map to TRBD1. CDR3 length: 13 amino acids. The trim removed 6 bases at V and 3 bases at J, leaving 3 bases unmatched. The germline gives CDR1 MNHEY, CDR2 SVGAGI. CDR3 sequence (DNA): TGTGCCAGCAGGACAGGGGTTGACTATGGCTACACCTTC. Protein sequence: CASRTGVDYGYTF.

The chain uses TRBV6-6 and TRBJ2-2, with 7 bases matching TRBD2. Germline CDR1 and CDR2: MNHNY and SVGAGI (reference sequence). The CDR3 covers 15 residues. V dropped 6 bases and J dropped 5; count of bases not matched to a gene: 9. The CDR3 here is CASRDGRGLTGELFF. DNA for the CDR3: TGTGCCAGCAGGGACGGACGGGGACTAACCGGGGAGCTGTTTTTT.

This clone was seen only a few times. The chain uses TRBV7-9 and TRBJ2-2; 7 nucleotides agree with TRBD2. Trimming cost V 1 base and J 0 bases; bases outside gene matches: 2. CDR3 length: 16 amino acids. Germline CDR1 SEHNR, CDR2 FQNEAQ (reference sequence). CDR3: CASSLGGLSNTGELFF. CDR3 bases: TGTGCCAGCAGCTTAGGGGGACTATCGAACACCGGGGAGCTGTTTTTT.

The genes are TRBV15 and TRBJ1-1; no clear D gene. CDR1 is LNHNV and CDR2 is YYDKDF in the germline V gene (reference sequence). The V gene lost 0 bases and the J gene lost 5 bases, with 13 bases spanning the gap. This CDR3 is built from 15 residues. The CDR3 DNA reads TGTGCCACCAGCAGAGAAAACACGGGGTGGACTGAAGCTTTCTTT. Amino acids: CATSRENTGWTEAFF. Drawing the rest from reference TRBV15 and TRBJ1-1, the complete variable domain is DAMVIQNPRYQVTQFGKPVTLSCSQTLNHNVMYWYQQKSSQAPKLLFHYYDKDFNNEADTPDNFQSRRPNTSFCFLDIRSPGLGDTAMYLCATSRENTGWTEAFFGQGTRLTVV.

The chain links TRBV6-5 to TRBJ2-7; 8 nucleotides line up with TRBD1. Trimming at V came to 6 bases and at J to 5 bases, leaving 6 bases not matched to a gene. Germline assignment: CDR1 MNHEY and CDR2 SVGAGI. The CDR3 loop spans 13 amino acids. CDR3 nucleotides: TGTGCCAGCAGCCTGGCAGGGGGCAACGAGCAGTACTTC. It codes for CASSLAGGNEQYF.

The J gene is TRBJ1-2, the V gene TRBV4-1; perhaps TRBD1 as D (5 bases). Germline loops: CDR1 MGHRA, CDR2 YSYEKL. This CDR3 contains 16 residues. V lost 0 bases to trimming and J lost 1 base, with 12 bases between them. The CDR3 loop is CASSQEPRGVNYGYTF. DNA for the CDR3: TGCGCCAGCAGCCAAGAACCACGGGGGGTTAACTATGGCTACACCTTC.

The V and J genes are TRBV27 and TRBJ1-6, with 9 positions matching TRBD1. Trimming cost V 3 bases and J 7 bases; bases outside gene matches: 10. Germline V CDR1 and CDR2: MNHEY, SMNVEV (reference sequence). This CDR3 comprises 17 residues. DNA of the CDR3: TGTGCCAGCAGTTTGGGTTTTTGGGACAGGGAGAATTCACCCCTCCACTTT. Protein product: CASSLGFWDRENSPLHF.

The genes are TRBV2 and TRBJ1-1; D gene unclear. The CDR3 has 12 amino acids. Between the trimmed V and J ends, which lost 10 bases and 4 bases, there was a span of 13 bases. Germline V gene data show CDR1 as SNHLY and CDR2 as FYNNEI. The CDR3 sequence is CATTTGSTEAFF. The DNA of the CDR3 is TGTGCCACCACGACGGGGAGCACTGAAGCTTTCTTT.

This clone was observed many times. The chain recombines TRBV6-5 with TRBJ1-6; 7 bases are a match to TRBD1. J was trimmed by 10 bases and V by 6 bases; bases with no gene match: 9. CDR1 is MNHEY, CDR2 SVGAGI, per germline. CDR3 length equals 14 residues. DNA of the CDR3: TGTGCCAGCAGCCTGACAGGGCCAAGGTCACCCCTCCACTTT. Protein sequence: CASSLTGPRSPLHF.

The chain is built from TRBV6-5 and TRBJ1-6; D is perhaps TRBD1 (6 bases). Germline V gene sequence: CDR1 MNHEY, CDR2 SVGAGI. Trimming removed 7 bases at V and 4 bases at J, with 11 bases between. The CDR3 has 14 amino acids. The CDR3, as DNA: TGTGCCAGCAACCCACAGGGTTATAATTCACCCCTCCACTTT. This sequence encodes CASNPQGYNSPLHF.

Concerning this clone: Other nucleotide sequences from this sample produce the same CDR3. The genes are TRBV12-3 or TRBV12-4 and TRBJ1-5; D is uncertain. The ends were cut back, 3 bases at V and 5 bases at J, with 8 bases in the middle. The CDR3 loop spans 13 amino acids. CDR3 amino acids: CASSLAGDQPQHF. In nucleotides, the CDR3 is TGTGCCAGCAGTTTGGCAGGCGATCAGCCCCAGCATTTT.

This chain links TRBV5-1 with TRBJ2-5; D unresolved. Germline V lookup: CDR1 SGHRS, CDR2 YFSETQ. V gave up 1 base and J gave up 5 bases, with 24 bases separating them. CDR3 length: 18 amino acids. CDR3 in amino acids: CASSLREYFTTPPETQYF. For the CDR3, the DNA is TGCGCCAGCAGCTTGCGCGAATATTTTACTACACCCCCCGAGACCCAGTACTTC.

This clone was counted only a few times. CDR3 sequence (DNA): TGCGCCAGCAGTCAACACCCCGACAGGGGGCATGGTGAAAAACTGTTTTTT. Amino acid sequence: CASSQHPDRGHGEKLFF. The chain joins TRBV23-1 to TRBJ1-4; 10 bases are a match to TRBD1. TRBV23-1 carries the ORF label, with uncertain function. The V segment lost 2 bases and the J segment 7 bases; nucleotides outside the gene matches: 10. The CDR3 length is 17 residues.